These 30 T cell receptor beta chains share one sample of origin, sequenced in a study of cytomegalovirus exposure and HLA in healthy donors. The PCR ran on 60 Vbeta and 13 Jbeta primers. The protocol was immunoSEQ multiplex PCR, while the TCRdb copy is restricted to in-frame clones and leaves out a portion. The profile shows roughly 100,000 clones, approximately 73% of them singletons. Sample: PBMCs. Receptors originate from a young woman in good health and CMV-seropositive.

There are a few counts of this clone. The chain couples TRBV5-4 to TRBJ2-7; D is ambiguous. This CDR3 region has 14 residues. The germline V gene encodes CDR1 SGHNT and CDR2 YYREEE (reference sequence). Here the CDR3 DNA reads TGTGCTCATCGGATGATGGGTGAGGAGTACGAGCAGTACTTC. Its translation is CAHRMMGEEYEQYF.

This clone was recorded a few times. Distinct nucleotide sequences in the sample also encode this CDR3. The chain carries TRBV9 and TRBJ2-7; 7 bases agree with TRBD2. Per the germline V gene, CDR1 is SGDLS and CDR2 is YYNGEE. The CDR3 runs to 16 residues. V lost 0 bases and J lost 0; bases outside the gene matches: 6. This CDR3 reads CASSVGVGGSSYEQYF. The CDR3 region has the DNA TGTGCCAGCAGCGTAGGGGTGGGCGGGAGCTCCTACGAGCAGTACTTC.

This chain links TRBV9 with TRBJ2-2, with TRBD1 identical over 7 bases. The V gene's germline CDR1 is SGDLS and CDR2 YYNGEE. V lost 4 bases and J lost 6; bases outside the gene matches: 3. This CDR3 has 13 amino acids. This chain's CDR3 is CASSTGVSGELFF. CDR3 bases: TGTGCCAGCAGCACAGGGGTATCCGGGGAGCTGTTTTTT.

J is TRBJ2-3 and V is TRBV12-2; TRBD1, as called in the table, went unchecked against the DNA. TRBV12-2 is classified as a pseudogene. The CDR3 spans 16 residues. The CDR3 spells CASRTHRTNGTDTQYF. The CDR3, as DNA: TGTGCAAGTCGCACTCACCGGACAAATGGGACAGATACGCAGTATTTT.

This clone was seen a few times. The genes are TRBV5-4 and TRBJ2-1, with a possible D match to TRBD2 (7 bases). V was clipped by 10 bases and J by 8 bases, with 22 bases between them. Germline assignment: CDR1 SGHNT and CDR2 YYREEE (reference sequence). This CDR3 has 14 amino acids. The CDR3 sequence: CAVRSRGGSDEQFF. CDR3 nucleotides: TGTGCCGTTCGGTCAAGGGGGGGCAGCGATGAGCAGTTCTTC.

In this sample, this clone turned up once. The chain is built from TRBV11-2 and TRBJ1-1, with D uncertain. CDR3 length equals 11 residues. V shed 6 bases and J shed 5 bases, with 7 bases lying between them. Germline CDR1 reads SGHAT; CDR2 reads FQNNGV. As DNA, the CDR3 is TGTGCCAGCAGGGGAGGGACTGAAGCTTTCTTT. This gives the protein CASRGGTEAFF.

This chain connects TRBV4-1 to TRBJ2-7; 8 bases map to TRBD1. Germline V CDR1 and CDR2: MGHRA, YSYEKL. The CDR3 spans 15 residues. V was pared by 4 bases and J by 5 bases, with 10 bases of the junction left unmatched. The CDR3 spells CASSPGQAGGNEQYF. The CDR3 region has the DNA TGCGCCAGCAGCCCGGGACAGGCTGGGGGGAACGAGCAGTACTTC.

The chain couples TRBV2 to TRBJ2-1; a possible D gene is TRBD1 (5 bases). The CDR3 consists of 19 residues. The V end lost 5 bases, the J end lost 8 bases, and 31 bases lay between the germline ends. Germline CDR1 is SNHLY and CDR2 is FYNNEI. The CDR3 sequence: CASSRTSGMGKGWMDEQFF. The CDR3 DNA reads TGTGCCAGCAGTAGGACAAGTGGGATGGGAAAAGGGTGGATGGATGAGCAGTTCTTC.

The chain couples TRBV4-2 to TRBJ2-1, with a weak D call TRBD2 (5 bases). V was cut by 0 bases and J by 4 bases, with 13 bases left in between. The CDR3 is 16 amino acids. CDR1 is LGHNA and CDR2 is YNFKEQ in the germline V gene. CDR3 protein: CASSQERAGPYNEQFF. CDR3 sequence (DNA): TGTGCCAGCAGCCAAGAACGGGCGGGCCCATACAATGAGCAGTTCTTC.

This sequence joins TRBV20-1 and TRBJ2-7; 7 bases line up with TRBD2. Germline CDR1 and CDR2: DFQATT and SNEGSKA (reference sequence). CDR3 length: 11 residues. Trimming removed 6 bases from V and 5 bases from J; junction bases left unmatched: 4. CDR3 residues: CSATSYNEQYF. CDR3 sequence (DNA): TGCAGTGCGACTAGCTATAACGAGCAGTACTTC.

The chain carries TRBV6-1 and TRBJ2-3, with 8 bases fitting TRBD2. Germline assignment: CDR1 MNHNS and CDR2 SASEGT. The CDR3 has 15 amino acids. The junction had 7 bases not matched to a gene; V was cut back by 8 bases and J by 0 bases. This CDR3 reads CASGTSPTSTDTQYF. DNA of the CDR3: TGTGCCAGCGGGACTAGTCCAACTAGCACAGATACGCAGTATTTT.

V gene TRBV5-1 combines with J gene TRBJ2-1, with 8 bases identical to TRBD2. This CDR3 is built from 16 residues. V shed 0 bases and J 3 bases; nucleotides not matched to a gene: 5. CDR1 and CDR2 from the germline V gene are SGHRS and YFSETQ. The CDR3 nucleotides are TGCGCCAGCAGCTTGGACGGGGGGGGCGACTACAATGAGCAGTTCTTC. Its protein product is CASSLDGGGDYNEQFF. Filled out from reference TRBV5-1 and TRBJ2-1, the complete variable domain reads KAGVTQTPRYLIKTRGQQVTLSCSPISGHRSVSWYQQTPGQGLQFLFEYFSETQRNKGNFPGRFSGRQFSNSRSEMNVSTLELGDSALYLCASSLDGGGDYNEQFFGPGTRLTVL.

The chain couples TRBV5-1 to TRBJ2-7; D possibly corresponds to TRBD1 (7 bases). CDR3 length: 13 amino acids. Trimming pared 4 bases from V and 4 bases from J, leaving 12 bases between. CDR1 is SGHRS and CDR2 is YFSETQ in the germline V gene. CDR3 loop: CASSPRGQYEQYF. The CDR3 coding sequence is TGCGCCAGCAGCCCGCGGGGACAGTACGAGCAGTACTTC.

The V and J genes are TRBV28 and TRBJ2-7; D call uncertain. The germline V gene has CDR1 MDHEN and CDR2 SYDVKM. This CDR3 contains 14 residues. Trimming removed 1 base at V and 3 bases at J, with 10 bases between. CDR3 region: CASSLSSIGYEQYF. The CDR3 DNA is TGTGCCAGCAGTTTATCTAGTATAGGCTACGAGCAGTACTTC.

The table lists this clone with a few counts. The rearrangement links TRBV10-3 to TRBJ2-7; TRBD1 matches at 7 bases. The germline CDR1 and CDR2 sequences are ENHRY and SYGVKD. The CDR3 contains 14 residues. V lost 7 bases to trimming and J lost 4 bases; unmatched junction nucleotides: 10. The DNA for the CDR3 is TGTGCCATCACTGGGGGACAGAATAATTACGAGCAGTACTTC. This sequence encodes CAITGGQNNYEQYF.

The CDR3 coding sequence is TGTGCCAGCAGGGGGGGAGTCTATACGCAGTATTTT. Its translation: CASRGGVYTQYF. V and J are TRBV2 and TRBJ2-3; weak D call: TRBD2 (6 bases). Trimming took 6 bases from V and 7 from J, leaving 11 bases between them. The CDR3 covers 12 residues. Germline assignment: CDR1 SNHLY and CDR2 FYNNEI.

CDR3 sequence: CASSLGGQASYEQYF. The DNA for the CDR3 is TGTGCCAGCAGCTTAGGGGGCCAGGCCTCCTACGAGCAGTACTTC. The gene calls are TRBV7-6 and TRBJ2-7, with D possibly matching TRBD1 (5 bases). CDR1 and CDR2 (germline): SGHVS, FNYEAQ. V gave up 1 base and J gave up 0 bases, with 10 bases separating them. CDR3 length: 15 residues.

This clone was found a few times. The chain uses TRBV5-4 and TRBJ1-4; tentative D call: TRBD1 (5 bases). The CDR3 spans 16 residues. Trimming stripped 0 bases from V and 2 bases from J, with 11 bases between. Germline values: CDR1 SGHNT, CDR2 YYREEE (reference sequence). CDR3 protein: CASSLDGPGTNEKLFF. The CDR3 nucleotides read TGTGCCAGCAGCTTGGATGGGCCAGGGACTAATGAAAAACTGTTTTTT.

This clone was counted only a few times. This chain joins TRBV4-2 and TRBJ2-5; D is possibly TRBD1 (6 bases). The V gene lost 6 bases and the J gene lost 5 bases, with 13 bases spanning the gap. The V gene's germline CDR1 is LGHNA and CDR2 YNFKEQ. The CDR3 has 13 amino acids. CDR3 sequence (DNA): TGTGCCAGCAGTCAGGGGCCGGGGGAGACCCAGTACTTC. It yields the protein CASSQGPGETQYF.

The sample holds a few counts of this clone. The chain recombines TRBV9 with TRBJ2-1; TRBD2 aligns across 7 bases. Trimming took 0 bases from V and 8 from J; bases not matched to a gene: 5. Per the germline V gene, CDR1 is SGDLS and CDR2 is YYNGEE. CDR3 size: 14 residues. The CDR3 DNA reads TGTGCCAGCAGCGTAGGGGGGGAGGGCTATGAGCAGTTCTTC. This sequence encodes CASSVGGEGYEQFF.

The chain recombines TRBV27 with TRBJ2-5; 9 bases are shared with TRBD2. CDR1 and CDR2 (germline): MNHEY, SMNVEV (reference sequence). V trimming: 1 base; J trimming: 5 bases; junction bases outside the gene matches: 11. The CDR3 is made up of 17 amino acids. The CDR3 DNA reads TGTGCCAGCAGTTTATTTTGGCCACTGCGGGAGGGGGAGACCCAGTACTTC. Translated: CASSLFWPLREGETQYF.

This chain joins TRBV5-6 and TRBJ1-2; D call uncertain. Germline lookup yields CDR1 SGHDT and CDR2 YYEEEE. V was clipped by 4 bases and J by 7 bases, with 20 bases between them. This CDR3 contains 15 residues. The CDR3 protein is CASSPAVWRSSGYTF. In DNA, the CDR3 is TGTGCCAGCAGCCCGGCGGTCTGGCGGTCGAGTGGCTACACCTTC.

The chain joins TRBV5-1 to TRBJ1-6; the match to TRBD1 covers 7 bases. The J segment lost 7 bases and the V segment lost 5 bases, leaving 9 bases of the junction unmatched. The CDR3 extends over 15 amino acids. Per the germline V gene, CDR1 is SGHRS and CDR2 is YFSETQ. CDR3 loop: CASRQPDRENSPLHF. The CDR3 nucleotides are TGCGCCAGCAGGCAACCCGACAGGGAAAATTCACCCCTCCACTTT.

The genes are TRBV20-1 and TRBJ2-7, with a tentative D call TRBD1 (6 bases). The CDR3 extends over 11 amino acids. Trimming left V 5 bases short and J 4 bases short, with 9 bases between. Germline values: CDR1 DFQATT, CDR2 SNEGSKA (reference sequence). The CDR3, as DNA: TGCAGTGCTGCACAGGGATACGAGCAGTACTTC. Its protein product is CSAAQGYEQYF.

The rearrangement uses TRBV10-1 and TRBJ1-4, with D possibly matching TRBD1 (6 bases). Trimming stripped 8 bases from V and 3 bases from J, with 13 bases between. The V gene's germline CDR1 is WNHNN and CDR2 SYGVQD (reference sequence). CDR3 length: 14 residues. This CDR3 is CASAGGNANEKLFF. CDR3 nucleotides: TGCGCCAGCGCGGGGGGCAACGCTAATGAAAAACTGTTTTTT.

The chain's CDR3 is CASSSNLRAMNTEAFF. Here the CDR3 DNA reads TGCGCCAGCAGCTCGAACCTCAGGGCCATGAACACTGAAGCTTTCTTT. The chain employs TRBV5-1 and TRBJ1-1, with D perhaps matching TRBD1 (5 bases). This CDR3 region has 16 residues. The germline V gene encodes CDR1 SGHRS and CDR2 YFSETQ. With 3 bases removed from V and 0 bases from J, the gap between germline ends came to 15 bases.

The chain couples TRBV6-5 to TRBJ1-2; 11 positions agree with TRBD1. The germline gives CDR1 MNHEY, CDR2 SVGAGI. Losses at the gene ends were 0 bases for V and 8 bases for J; bases not matched to a gene: 2. The CDR3 has 14 residues. The CDR3 DNA is TGTGCCAGCAGTTACTCGGGACAGGGGGACGGCTACACCTTC. Protein product: CASSYSGQGDGYTF.

CDR3 sequence reads: CASSLWAGVQPQHF. CDR3 coding DNA: TGTGCCAGCAGTTTATGGGCAGGGGTTCAGCCCCAGCATTTT. The chain links TRBV28 to TRBJ1-5; perhaps TRBD1 as D (6 bases). The V and J ends lost 0 bases and 6 bases respectively, with 9 bases between them. The CDR3 runs to 14 residues. Germline V lookup: CDR1 MDHEN, CDR2 SYDVKM.

This clone was counted a few times. This chain uses TRBV7-3 with TRBJ2-1, with TRBD2 identical over 10 bases. V was pared by 3 bases and J by 3 bases, with 2 bases of the junction left unmatched. This CDR3 comprises 15 residues. Germline V gene sequence: CDR1 SGHTA, CDR2 FQGTGA. In DNA form, the CDR3 reads TGTGCCAGCAGCTTTAGCGGGGGGAACTACAATGAGCAGTTCTTC. Amino acid sequence: CASSFSGGNYNEQFF.

This clone showed up just once. This rearrangement joins TRBV7-6 to TRBJ2-7; 13 bases are shared with TRBD2. V shed 5 bases and J 4 bases; nucleotides not matched to a gene: 14. There are 18 residues in the CDR3. Germline V gene lookup returns CDR1 SGHVS and CDR2 FNYEAQ. The DNA for the CDR3 is TGTGCCAGCAGCCCAAGACTAGCGGGGGGCTCCCTCTTATACGAGCAGTACTTC. As protein: CASSPRLAGGSLLYEQYF.